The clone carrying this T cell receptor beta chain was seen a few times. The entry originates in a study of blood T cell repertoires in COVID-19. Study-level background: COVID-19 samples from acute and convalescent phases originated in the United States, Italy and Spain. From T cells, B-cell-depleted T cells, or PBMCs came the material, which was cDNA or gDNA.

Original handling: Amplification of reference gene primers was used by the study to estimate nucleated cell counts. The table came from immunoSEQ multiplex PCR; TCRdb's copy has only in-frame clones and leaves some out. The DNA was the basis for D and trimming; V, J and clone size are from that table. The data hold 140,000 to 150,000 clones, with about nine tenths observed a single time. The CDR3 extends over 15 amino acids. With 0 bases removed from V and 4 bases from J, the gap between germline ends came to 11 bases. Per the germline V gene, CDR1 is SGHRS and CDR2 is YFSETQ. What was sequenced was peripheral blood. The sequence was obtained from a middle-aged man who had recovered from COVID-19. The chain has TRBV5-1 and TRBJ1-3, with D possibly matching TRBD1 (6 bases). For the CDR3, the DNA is TGCGCCAGCAGCTTGGGGACAGACAGGGGAAACACCATATATTTT. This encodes CASSLGTDRGNTIYF.